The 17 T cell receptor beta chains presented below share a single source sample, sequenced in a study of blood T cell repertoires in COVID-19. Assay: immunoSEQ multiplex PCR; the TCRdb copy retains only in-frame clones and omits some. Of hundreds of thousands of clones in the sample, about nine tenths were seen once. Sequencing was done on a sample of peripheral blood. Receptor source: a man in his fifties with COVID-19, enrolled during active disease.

This CDR3 reads CAWRGTGGTGELFF. In DNA, the CDR3 is TGTGCCTGGAGAGGGACAGGGGGGACCGGGGAGCTGTTTTTT. The chain joins TRBV30 to TRBJ2-2; 11 bases agree with TRBD1. Trimming at V came to 3 bases and at J to 5 bases, leaving 2 bases not matched to a gene. The CDR3 has 14 amino acids. Germline V gives CDR1 GTSNPN, CDR2 SVGIG (reference sequence).

The CDR3 loop reads CASSLLAGGLADTQYF. The CDR3 DNA is TGTGCCAGCAGCTTACTAGCGGGGGGTCTGGCAGATACGCAGTATTTT. This chain uses TRBV7-9 with TRBJ2-3; 11 bases map to TRBD2. Germline V gene data show CDR1 as SEHNR and CDR2 as FQNEAQ (reference sequence). Trimming at V came to 2 bases and at J to 4 bases, leaving 5 bases not matched to a gene. The CDR3 length is 16 residues.

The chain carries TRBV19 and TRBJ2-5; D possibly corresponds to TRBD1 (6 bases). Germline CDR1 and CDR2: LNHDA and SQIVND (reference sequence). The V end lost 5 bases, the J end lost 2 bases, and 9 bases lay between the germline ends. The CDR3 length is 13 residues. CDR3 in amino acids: CASSQTGQETQYF. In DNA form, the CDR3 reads TGTGCCAGTAGTCAGACAGGACAAGAGACCCAGTACTTC. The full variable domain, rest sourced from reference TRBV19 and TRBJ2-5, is DGGITQSPKYLFRKEGQNVTLSCEQNLNHDAMYWYRQDPGQGLRLIYYSQIVNDFQKGDIAEGYSVSREKKESFPLTVTSAQKNPTAFYLCASSQTGQETQYFGPGTRLLVL.

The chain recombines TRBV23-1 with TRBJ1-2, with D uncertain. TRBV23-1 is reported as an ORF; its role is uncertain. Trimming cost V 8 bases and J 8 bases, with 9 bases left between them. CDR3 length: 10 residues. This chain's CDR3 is CASGQRGYTF. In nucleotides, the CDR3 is TGCGCCAGCGGGCAAAGGGGCTACACCTTC.

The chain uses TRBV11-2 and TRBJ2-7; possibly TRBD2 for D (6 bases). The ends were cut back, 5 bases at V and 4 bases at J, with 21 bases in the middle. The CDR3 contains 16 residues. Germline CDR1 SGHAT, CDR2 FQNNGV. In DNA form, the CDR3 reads TGTGCCAGCAGCCCGGTCGGAGCTAGCGTAATTTACGAGCAGTACTTC. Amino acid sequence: CASSPVGASVIYEQYF.

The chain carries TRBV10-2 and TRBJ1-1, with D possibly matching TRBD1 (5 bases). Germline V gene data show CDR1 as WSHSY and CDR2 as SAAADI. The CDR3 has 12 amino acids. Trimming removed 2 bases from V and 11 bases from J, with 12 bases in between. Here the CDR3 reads CASSERGLEAFF. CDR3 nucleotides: TGCGCCAGCAGTGAGAGGGGACTAGAGGCTTTCTTT.

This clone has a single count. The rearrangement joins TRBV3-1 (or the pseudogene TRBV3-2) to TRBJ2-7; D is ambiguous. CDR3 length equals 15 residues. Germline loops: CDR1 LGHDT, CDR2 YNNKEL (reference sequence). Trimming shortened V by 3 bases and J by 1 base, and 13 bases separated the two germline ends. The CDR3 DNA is TGTGCCAGCAGCCAGATTTCGAGCCTTTCCTACGAGCAGTACTTC. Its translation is CASSQISSLSYEQYF.

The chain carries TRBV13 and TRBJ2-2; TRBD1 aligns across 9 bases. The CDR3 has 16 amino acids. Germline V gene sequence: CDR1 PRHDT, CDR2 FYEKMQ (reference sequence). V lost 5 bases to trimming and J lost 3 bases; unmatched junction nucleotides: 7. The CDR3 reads CASSTRDRAHTGELFF. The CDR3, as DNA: TGTGCCAGCAGCACTAGGGACAGGGCCCACACCGGGGAGCTGTTTTTT.

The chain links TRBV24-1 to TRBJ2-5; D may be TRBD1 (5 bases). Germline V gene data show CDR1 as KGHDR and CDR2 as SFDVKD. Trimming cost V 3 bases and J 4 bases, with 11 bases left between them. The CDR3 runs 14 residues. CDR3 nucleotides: TGTGCCACCAGTGATACCAGGGCAGGAGAGACCCAGTACTTC. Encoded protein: CATSDTRAGETQYF.

In nucleotides, the CDR3 is TGTGCCAGCAGCCAAAGCTGGGTCGGGAACACCATATATTTT. Translated: CASSQSWVGNTIYF. The rearrangement joins TRBV16 to TRBJ1-3; D not resolved. In germline, CDR1 is KGHSY, CDR2 FQNENV. This CDR3 region has 14 residues. The germline V and J ends were trimmed by 2 bases and 7 bases, with 12 bases remaining between them.

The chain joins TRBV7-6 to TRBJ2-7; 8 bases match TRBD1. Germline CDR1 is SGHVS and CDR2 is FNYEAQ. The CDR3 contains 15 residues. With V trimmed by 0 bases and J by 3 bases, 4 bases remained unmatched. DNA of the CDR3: TGTGCCAGCAGCTTAGCACAGGGGGTCCGCTACGAGCAGTACTTC. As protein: CASSLAQGVRYEQYF.

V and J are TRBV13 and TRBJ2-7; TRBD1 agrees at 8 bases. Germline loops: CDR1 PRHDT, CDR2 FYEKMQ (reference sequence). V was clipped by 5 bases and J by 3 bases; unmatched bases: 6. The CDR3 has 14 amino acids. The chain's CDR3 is CASSQGQAHYEQYF. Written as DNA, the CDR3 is TGTGCCAGCAGCCAGGGACAGGCCCACTACGAGCAGTACTTC.

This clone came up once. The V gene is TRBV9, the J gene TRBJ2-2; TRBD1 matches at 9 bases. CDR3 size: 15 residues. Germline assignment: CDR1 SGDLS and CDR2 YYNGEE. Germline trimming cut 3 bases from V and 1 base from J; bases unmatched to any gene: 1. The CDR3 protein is CASSGTGVNTGELFF. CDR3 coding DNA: TGTGCCAGCAGCGGGACAGGGGTGAACACCGGGGAGCTGTTTTTT.

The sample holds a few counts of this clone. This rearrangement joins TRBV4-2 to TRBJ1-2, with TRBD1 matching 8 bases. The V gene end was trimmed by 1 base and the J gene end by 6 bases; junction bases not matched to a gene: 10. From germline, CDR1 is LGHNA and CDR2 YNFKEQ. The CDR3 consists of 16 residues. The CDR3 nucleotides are TGTGCCAGCAGCCAAGTCCAGATACAGGGGGGTGATGGCTACACCTTC. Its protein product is CASSQVQIQGGDGYTF.

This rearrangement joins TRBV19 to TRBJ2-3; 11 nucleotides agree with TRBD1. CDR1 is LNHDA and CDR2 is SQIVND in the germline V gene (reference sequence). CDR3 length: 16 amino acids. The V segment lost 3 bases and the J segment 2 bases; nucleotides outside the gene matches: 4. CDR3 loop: CASSIGTGGNTDTQYF. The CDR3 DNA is TGTGCCAGTAGTATTGGGACAGGGGGTAACACAGATACGCAGTATTTT.

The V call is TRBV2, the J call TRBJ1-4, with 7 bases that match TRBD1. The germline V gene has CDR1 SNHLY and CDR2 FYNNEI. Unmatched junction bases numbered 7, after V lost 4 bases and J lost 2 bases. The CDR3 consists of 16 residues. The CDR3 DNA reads TGTGCCAGCAGTGGGTCGACAGGGTGGACTAATGAAAAACTGTTTTTT. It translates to CASSGSTGWTNEKLFF.

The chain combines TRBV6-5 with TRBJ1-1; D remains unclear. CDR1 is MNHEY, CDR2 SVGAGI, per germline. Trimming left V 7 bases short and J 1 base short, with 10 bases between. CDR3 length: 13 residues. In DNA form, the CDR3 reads TGTGCCAGCAAATGGACTGGGAACACTGAAGCTTTCTTT. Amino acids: CASKWTGNTEAFF.